This TCR beta chain was identified in a study of CD8+ T cells in alopecia areata. About the research overall: A regimen of oral tofacitinib, 5 to 10 mg twice daily, was given to treated patients. Scoring of severity for treated patients was based on percentage of affected scalp area. Study-wide results and limits: Amid tofacitinib therapy, many expanded lesional clones stayed present in scalp and blood.

After isolation, RNA underwent reverse transcription to generate cDNA as the sequencing template. Assay used: immunoSEQ multiplex PCR; TCRdb lists only in-frame clones, some missing. The sample lists 150,000 to 200,000 clones, about 60% occurring once. Trimming took 5 bases from V and 5 from J, leaving 13 bases between them. CDR3 length: 13 amino acids. In germline, CDR1 is MNHEY, CDR2 SMNVEV (reference sequence). A note on this clone: The antigen is not known.

Treatment specified: oral pan-JAK inhibitor, 5-10 mg twice daily. Sampling of alopecia areata patients yielded lesional scalp punch biopsies as well as peripheral blood. This clonotype originated in a human donor with alopecia areata. The gene calls are TRBV27 and TRBJ2-7, with a weak D call TRBD1 (7 bases). Sequenced here: CD8+ T cells sorted from blood, sampled at week 24, from a patient treated with tofacitinib. CDR3 DNA: TGTGCCAGCAGTCTCCAGGGGGGTAACGAGCAGTACTTC. Its protein is CASSLQGGNEQYF.